These 13 T cell receptor beta chains were sequenced from one sample in a study of identical twins. TCRdb itself ran the 5' RACE reads through MiXCR, one entry per CDR3 protein. The data contain about 790,000 distinct CDR3 sequences, around a sixth of them seen just once; the ten biggest clones take up under 15%. The data also belong to a second study, concerning T cells expressing NK-cell markers.

Material for sequencing was PBMCs. The origin of the receptors is a woman under 30 in good health.

This chain joins TRBV20-1 and TRBJ2-7; weak D call: TRBD2 (6 bases). Germline V CDR1 and CDR2: DFQATT, SNEGSKA (reference sequence). With 6 bases removed from V and 4 bases from J, the gap between germline ends came to 22 bases. The CDR3 is 15 residues long. Written as DNA, the CDR3 is TGCAGTGCGGACTCCCGGGACTCAAACCTTTACGAGCAGTACTTC. Amino acids: CSADSRDSNLYEQYF.

This sequence joins TRBV6-2 or TRBV6-3 and TRBJ2-1; D might be TRBD2 (6 bases). CDR3 length: 19 residues. Germline assignment: CDR1 MNHEY and CDR2 SVGEGT. V was trimmed by 4 bases and J by 7 bases, leaving 29 bases between them. CDR3 bases: TGTGCCAGCAGTTTCCCCAGCGAGGGAGGAGGATTAGAGGTGAATGAGCAGTTCTTC. Translation: CASSFPSEGGGLEVNEQFF.

The rearrangement joins TRBV27 to TRBJ1-6, with D unresolved. The CDR3 extends over 14 amino acids. V was cut by 5 bases and J by 0 bases, with 5 bases left in between. Germline V lookup: CDR1 MNHEY, CDR2 SMNVEV (reference sequence). CDR3 sequence: CASSTYSYNSPLHF. For the CDR3, the DNA is TGTGCCAGCAGTACATACTCCTATAATTCACCCCTCCACTTT.

This clonotype was found a few times. The V and J genes are TRBV18 and TRBJ2-7, with 9 nucleotides matching TRBD1. The ends lost 3 bases at V and 2 bases at J; junction bases unmatched: 11. Germline CDR1 KGHSH, CDR2 LQKENI. This CDR3 is built from 17 residues. CDR3 sequence: CASSPGQGRSGPYEQYF. CDR3 bases: TGTGCCAGCTCACCCGGACAGGGGAGGTCGGGCCCCTACGAGCAGTACTTC.

This clonotype was seen only a few times. The chain joins TRBV20-1 to TRBJ2-3, with D possibly TRBD2 on 5 matching bases. Germline V gene sequence: CDR1 DFQATT, CDR2 SNEGSKA (reference sequence). The CDR3 length is 13 residues. Trimming took 3 bases from V and 2 from J, leaving 9 bases between them. The CDR3 bases are TGCAGTGCTAGGTCGGACTTCACAGATACGCAGTATTTT. Translation: CSARSDFTDTQYF.

This clonotype turned up a few times. The chain has TRBV25-1 and TRBJ2-2; D is perhaps TRBD1 (5 bases). This CDR3 spans 12 amino acids. Germline V gives CDR1 MGHDK, CDR2 SYGVNS. Trimming removed 3 bases from V and 7 bases from J, with 6 bases in between. The CDR3 spells CASSDDSGELFF. Written as DNA, the CDR3 is TGTGCCAGCAGTGATGACAGCGGGGAGCTGTTTTTT.

This chain links TRBV7-8 with TRBJ2-5, with D possibly being TRBD2 (6 bases). This CDR3 has 15 amino acids. In germline, CDR1 is SGHVS, CDR2 FQNEAQ. The V end lost 5 bases, the J end lost 4 bases, and 17 bases lay between the germline ends. CDR3 bases: TGTGCCAGCAGCCCCCGCAGACTAGTTCGAGAGACCCAGTACTTC. Translation gives CASSPRRLVRETQYF.

The J gene is TRBJ2-1, the V gene TRBV5-1, with TRBD2 identical over 10 bases. The CDR3 spans 15 residues. V dropped 4 bases and J dropped 7; count of bases not matched to a gene: 8. The germline gives CDR1 SGHRS, CDR2 YFSETQ. CDR3 protein: CASSLFKREGNEQFF. CDR3 sequence (DNA): TGCGCCAGCAGCCTCTTTAAGCGGGAGGGTAATGAGCAGTTCTTC.

The CDR3 DNA sequence: TGTGCCAGCAGGCCTACACGGGGGGGCATCCCCGAGCAGTACTTC. Protein sequence: CASRPTRGGIPEQYF. The chain recombines TRBV27 with TRBJ2-7; 8 bases match TRBD2. CDR1 is MNHEY, CDR2 SMNVEV, per germline (reference sequence). The CDR3 runs to 15 residues. Trimming cost V 6 bases and J 6 bases; bases outside gene matches: 13.

This clonotype was observed a few times. The chain links TRBV20-1 to TRBJ2-7; 8 bases align to TRBD2. The CDR3 loop spans 16 amino acids. V lost 0 bases, J lost 0 bases, and 7 bases stayed unmatched. The V gene's germline CDR1 is DFQATT and CDR2 SNEGSKA (reference sequence). The CDR3 region is CSARDRQRGFSYEQYF. For the CDR3, the DNA is TGCAGTGCTAGAGATAGGCAGCGGGGGTTCTCCTACGAGCAGTACTTC.

The rearrangement links TRBV5-1 to TRBJ1-2; 7 bases line up with TRBD1. The CDR3 sequence is 14 residues long. Looked up from germline, CDR1 is SGHRS and CDR2 is YFSETQ. V shed 0 bases and J 4 bases; nucleotides not matched to a gene: 3. The CDR3 protein is CASSLEGATYGYTF. The DNA for the CDR3 is TGCGCCAGCAGCTTGGAGGGGGCGACCTATGGCTACACCTTC.

V is TRBV12-3 or TRBV12-4 and J is TRBJ2-7, with 15 bases matching TRBD2. Trimming took 5 bases from V and 4 from J; bases not matched to a gene: 3. CDR3 length: 15 residues. CDR3 nucleotides: TGTGCCAGCAGTACGGGACTAGCGGGAGGATACGAGCAGTACTTC. Protein product: CASSTGLAGGYEQYF.

CDR3 nucleotide sequence: TGCAGTGCTAAGAGGGGGGGACCCACAGATACGCAGTATTTT. This gives the protein CSAKRGGPTDTQYF. The gene calls are TRBV20-1 and TRBJ2-3; tentatively, D is TRBD2 (7 bases). Trimming took off 4 bases at V and 2 bases at J, with 13 bases between the two ends. The CDR3 extends over 14 amino acids. Looked up from germline, CDR1 is DFQATT and CDR2 is SNEGSKA (reference sequence).